These 14 T cell receptor beta chains originate from one sample sequenced in a study of beta chain features in type 1 diabetes. General observations from the study: Within each of all four CD4+ subsets, Type 1 diabetes patients had TCRB CDR3s that were moderately but significantly shorter.

Their antigens remain unidentified. Sequenced material consisted of expressed TCRB transcripts (all of the isolated RNA was reverse transcribed). Only in-frame clones appear in the TCRdb table, and some are missing; sequencing was by immunoSEQ multiplex PCR. The sample holds 53,000 or so clones, roughly 63% seen once. Input material: stem cell memory CD4+ T cells from blood. These receptor sequences come from a woman aged 25-40 years with type 1 diabetes.

The CDR3 bases are TGCGCCAGCAGCGGCGGTCAGTTGAACACTGAAGCTTTCTTT. Translated, it gives CASSGGQLNTEAFF. The V gene is TRBV5-1, the J gene TRBJ1-1; D is undetermined. The germline CDR1 and CDR2 sequences are SGHRS and YFSETQ. The CDR3 runs 14 residues. V was pared by 4 bases and J by 0 bases, with 10 bases between. Combining the CDR3 with reference TRBV5-1 and TRBJ1-1 gives the whole variable domain KAGVTQTPRYLIKTRGQQVTLSCSPISGHRSVSWYQQTPGQGLQFLFEYFSETQRNKGNFPGRFSGRQFSNSRSEMNVSTLELGDSALYLCASSGGQLNTEAFFGQGTRLTVV.

The table lists this clone with a few counts. The J gene is TRBJ2-1, the V gene TRBV30; 11 nucleotides line up with TRBD2. Trimming took 0 bases from V and 8 from J; bases not matched to a gene: 6. Per the germline V gene, CDR1 is GTSNPN and CDR2 is SVGIG (reference sequence). There are 15 residues in the CDR3. CDR3 protein: CAWSVTLAGGDEQFF. DNA of the CDR3: TGTGCCTGGAGTGTGACGCTAGCGGGAGGCGATGAGCAGTTCTTC. Based on the CDR3 plus reference TRBV30 and TRBJ2-1, the full variable domain is SQTIHQWPATLVQPVGSPLSLECTVEGTSNPNLYWYRQAAGRGLQLLFYSVGIGQISSEVPQNLSASRPQDRQFILSSKKLLLSDSGFYLCAWSVTLAGGDEQFFGPGTRLTVL.

J is TRBJ2-5 and V is TRBV9; 11 nucleotides line up with TRBD2. V trimming: 4 bases; J trimming: 0 bases; junction bases outside the gene matches: 5. Germline CDR1 is SGDLS and CDR2 is YYNGEE. The CDR3 loop spans 16 amino acids. CDR3 sequence (DNA): TGTGCCAGCAGCCACCCGACTAGCGGGAACCAAGAGACCCAGTACTTC. Its translation: CASSHPTSGNQETQYF.

The V and J genes are TRBV15 and TRBJ2-3; 8 nucleotides agree with TRBD2. J gave up 1 base and V 0 bases, and 3 bases lay outside the gene matches. The V gene's germline CDR1 is LNHNV and CDR2 YYDKDF (reference sequence). The CDR3 spans 16 residues. The CDR3 bases are TGTGCCACCAGCAGAGAAATACTAGCGGGCACAGATACGCAGTATTTT. Translating it yields CATSREILAGTDTQYF.

The J gene is TRBJ1-2, the V gene TRBV28; 9 bases agree with TRBD1. Germline V gene lookup returns CDR1 MDHEN and CDR2 SYDVKM. With V trimmed by 3 bases and J by 7 bases, 9 bases remained unmatched. This CDR3 comprises 15 residues. For the CDR3, the DNA is TGTGCCAGCAGTTTCTCCGGGACAGGGTATGGTGGCTACACCTTC. Its protein product is CASSFSGTGYGGYTF.

This clone was counted between two and nine times. The chain recombines TRBV29-1 with TRBJ2-2, with a tentative D call TRBD2 (5 bases). CDR3 length equals 11 residues. The V end was cut by 5 bases, the J end by 6 bases, with 7 bases between. CDR1 is SQVTM, CDR2 ANQGSEA, per germline. The CDR3 bases are TGCAGCGTTAGCGGATCCGGGGAGCTGTTTTTT. Its protein product is CSVSGSGELFF.

This clone was recorded once. This rearrangement joins TRBV27 to TRBJ1-5, with 9 bases identical to TRBD1. The CDR3 is 16 amino acids. Trimming took 5 bases from V and 6 from J; bases not matched to a gene: 11. Germline assignment: CDR1 MNHEY and CDR2 SMNVEV (reference sequence). Here the CDR3 reads CASSPRDRVVGQPQHF. In DNA form, the CDR3 reads TGTGCCAGCAGTCCCCGGGACAGGGTTGTTGGTCAGCCCCAGCATTTT.

This clone was detected only once. J is TRBJ2-3 and V is TRBV11-2, with a weak D call TRBD2 (6 bases). Germline-derived CDR1 and CDR2 are SGHAT and FQNNGV. Trimming left V 2 bases short and J 0 bases short, with 15 bases between. The CDR3 consists of 17 residues. The CDR3 DNA reads TGTGCCAGCAGCTTACGCTGGCGGGGTGAAAGCACAGATACGCAGTATTTT. This codes for CASSLRWRGESTDTQYF.

The rearrangement uses TRBV5-6 and TRBJ1-4; TRBD1 aligns across 8 bases. After removal of 5 bases from V and 8 bases from J, the junction contained 5 bases not matched to a gene. Germline lookup yields CDR1 SGHDT and CDR2 YYEEEE. The CDR3 is made up of 13 amino acids. The CDR3 DNA reads as TGTGCCAGCAGTTACGACAGGGGAGAAAAACTGTTTTTT. Translation: CASSYDRGEKLFF.

The V call is TRBV7-9, the J call TRBJ1-2; a possible D gene is TRBD1 (6 bases). Germline V gene sequence: CDR1 SEHNR, CDR2 FQNEAQ (reference sequence). V lost 1 base and J lost 2, with 8 bases in between. The CDR3 length is 14 residues. The CDR3 sequence is CASSLGTVNYGYTF. The CDR3 DNA follows: TGTGCCAGCAGCTTAGGGACAGTCAACTATGGCTACACCTTC.

The chain employs TRBV30 and TRBJ2-6, with TRBD1 as a possible D gene (5 bases). This CDR3 is 14 amino acids long. Germline assignment: CDR1 GTSNPN and CDR2 SVGIG (reference sequence). Deletions cut 7 bases from V and 0 bases from J, with 10 bases between. The CDR3 loop reads CASDRDSGANVLTF. The CDR3 bases are TGTGCCTCTGACAGAGACTCTGGGGCCAACGTCCTGACTTTC.

The V gene is TRBV28, the J gene TRBJ2-2, with a tentative D call TRBD2 (5 bases). Trimming pared 8 bases from V and 5 bases from J, leaving 9 bases between. Germline assignment: CDR1 MDHEN and CDR2 SYDVKM. The CDR3 is made up of 12 amino acids. CDR3 loop: CASGLLTGELFF. DNA of the CDR3: TGTGCCAGCGGACTGTTGACCGGGGAGCTGTTTTTT. The whole variable domain, remainder taken from reference TRBV28 and TRBJ2-2, is DVKVTQSSRYLVKRTGEKVFLECVQDMDHENMFWYRQDPGLGLRLIYFSYDVKMKEKGDIPEGYSVSREKKERFSLILESASTNQTSMYLCASGLLTGELFFGEGSRLTVL.

The chain carries TRBV11-2 and TRBJ2-5, with a tentative D call TRBD2 (6 bases). The CDR3 covers 15 residues. Trimming removed 0 bases at V and 5 bases at J, with 13 bases between. Germline CDR1 reads SGHAT; CDR2 reads FQNNGV. DNA of the CDR3: TGTGCCAGCAGCTTAGAGTGGAGGGGCGAGGAGACCCAGTACTTC. Translating gives CASSLEWRGEETQYF.

This chain uses TRBV6-5 with TRBJ2-1, with D uncertain. CDR1 and CDR2 (germline): MNHEY, SVGAGI. V was shortened by 2 bases and J by 3 bases, with 5 bases between the two germline ends. The CDR3 spans 13 residues. The CDR3 spells CASSYDIYNEQFF. In nucleotides, the CDR3 is TGTGCCAGCAGTTACGACATCTACAATGAGCAGTTCTTC.